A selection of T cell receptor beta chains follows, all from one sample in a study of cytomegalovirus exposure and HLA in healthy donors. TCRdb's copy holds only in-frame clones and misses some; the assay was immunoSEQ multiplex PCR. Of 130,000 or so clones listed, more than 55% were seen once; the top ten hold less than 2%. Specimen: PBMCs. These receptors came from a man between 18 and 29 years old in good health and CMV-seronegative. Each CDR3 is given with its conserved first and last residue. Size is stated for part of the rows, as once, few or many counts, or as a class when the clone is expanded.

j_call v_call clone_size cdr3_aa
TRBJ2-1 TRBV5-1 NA CASSLARAGERSYNEQFF
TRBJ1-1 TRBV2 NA CASSRDRMNTEAFF
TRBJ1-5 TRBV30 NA CAWSVGHNNQPQHF
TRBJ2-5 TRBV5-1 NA CASSPRTSGKETQYF
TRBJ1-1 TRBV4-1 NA CASSPPHVGPTEAFF
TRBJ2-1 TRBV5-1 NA CASSLAGGLAVREQFF
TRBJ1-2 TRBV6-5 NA CASSLDRNYGYTF
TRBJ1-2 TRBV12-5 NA CASGPILSAGGGYTF
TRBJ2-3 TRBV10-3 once CAISESPGTATSTDTQYF
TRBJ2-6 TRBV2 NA CASRITRGYNAGANVLTF
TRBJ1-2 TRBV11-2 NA CASSRGGLNYGYTF
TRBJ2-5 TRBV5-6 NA CASSFAVPPEYF
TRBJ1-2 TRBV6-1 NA CASSEAVQGYGYTF
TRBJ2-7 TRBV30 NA CAWSVRDRGAEQYF
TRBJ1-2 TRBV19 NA CASSPRQGNYGYTF
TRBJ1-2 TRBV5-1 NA CASSLWAGGQVGRDYGYTF
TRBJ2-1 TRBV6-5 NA CASSYGLGSNEQFF
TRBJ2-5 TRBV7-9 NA CASSHGGLSKKTQYF
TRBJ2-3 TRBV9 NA CASSVATGVDTQYF
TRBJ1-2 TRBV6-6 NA CASSQRGDRGGYGYTF
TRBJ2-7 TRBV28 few CATREINTPEQYF
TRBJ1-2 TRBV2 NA CASSEFDRFPQDGYTF
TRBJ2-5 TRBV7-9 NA CASSSPGTGREQYF
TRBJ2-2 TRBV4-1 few CASSQDPNSHEAGELFF
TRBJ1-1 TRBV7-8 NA CASSLGVAEAFF
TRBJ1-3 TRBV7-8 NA CASSLARVPGQGTNTIYF
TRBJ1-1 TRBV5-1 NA CASSLVFGQGNTEAFF
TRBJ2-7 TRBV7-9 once CASSYLIDTVDEQYF
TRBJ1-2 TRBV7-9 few CAIQSGTGGVGYTF
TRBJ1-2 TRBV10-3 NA CAISRTENYGYTF
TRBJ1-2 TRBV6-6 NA CASSYTLIRRLDGYTF
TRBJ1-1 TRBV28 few CASSSARGSRTEAFF
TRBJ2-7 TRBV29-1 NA CSVSPSGTASSYEQYF
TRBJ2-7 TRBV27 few CASSSSGGYEQYF
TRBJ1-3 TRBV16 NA CASSDRGRTIGNTIYF
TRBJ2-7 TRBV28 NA CASSSGTGVPYEQYF
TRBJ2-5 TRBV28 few CASSLVVPGVQETQYF
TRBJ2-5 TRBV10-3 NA CAISEGRRTGKMESGRETQYF
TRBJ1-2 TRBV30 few CAWSVRREAPYGYTF
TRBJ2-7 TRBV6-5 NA CASSYWQGREQYF
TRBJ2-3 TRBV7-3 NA CASSLQGQRDTQYF
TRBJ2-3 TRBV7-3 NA CASSSGSRGDTQYF
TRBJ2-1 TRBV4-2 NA CASSHPSGNNEQFF
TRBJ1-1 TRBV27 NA CASSSTGKILKGTEAFF
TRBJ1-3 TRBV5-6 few CASSSGQSWNTIYF
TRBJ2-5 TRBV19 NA CASSPRGLAGEETQYF
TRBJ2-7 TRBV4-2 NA CASSQDRSGRSYEQYF
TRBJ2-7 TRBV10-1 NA CASSDAPRVYEQYF
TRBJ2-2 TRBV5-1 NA CASSRQTLLSTGELFF
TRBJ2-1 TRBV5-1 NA CASSTQTGGDEQFF
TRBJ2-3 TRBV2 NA CASSGGPDTQYF
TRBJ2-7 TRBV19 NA CASSPGRGSYEQYF
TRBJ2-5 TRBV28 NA CASSFGQGGRETQYF
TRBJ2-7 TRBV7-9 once CASSPRGQGSYEQYF
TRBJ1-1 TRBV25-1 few CASNLQGTMNTEAFF
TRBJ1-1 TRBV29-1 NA CSVEQGLNTEAFF
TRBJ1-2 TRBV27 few CASSPAGRSYGYTF
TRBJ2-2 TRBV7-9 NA CASSHRTGGTGELFF